What follows is one T cell receptor beta chain and its context. Enrolled during active infection, Seattle patients were then followed longitudinally. With 2 bases removed from V and 1 base from J, the gap between germline ends came to 9 bases. The germline CDR1 and CDR2 sequences are SGHRS and YFSETQ. The CDR3 sequence is 14 residues long. Original analysis: Amplification with reference gene primers provided the estimates of nucleated cell counts. Sequencing used immunoSEQ multiplex PCR; TCRdb keeps in-frame clones, though not all of them. The DNA was the basis for D and trimming; V, J and clone size are from that table. The sample carries approximately 290,000 clones, 65% to 85% recorded once. The entry originates in a study of blood T cell repertoires in COVID-19. On the study more broadly: Acute-phase and convalescent COVID-19 samples originated in the United States, Italy and Spain. The analysed material was cDNA or gDNA that came from T cells, B-cell-depleted T cells, or PBMCs.

The sequence derives from a person aged 65-85 years with COVID-19, enrolled during active disease. Specimen: peripheral blood. The V and J genes are TRBV5-1 and TRBJ2-5; weak D call: TRBD1 (6 bases). The DNA for the CDR3 is TGCGCCAGCAGCTTTGGACAGCCCCAAGAGACCCAGTACTTC. It specifies CASSFGQPQETQYF. Full variable domain (missing parts from reference TRBV5-1 and TRBJ2-5): KAGVTQTPRYLIKTRGQQVTLSCSPISGHRSVSWYQQTPGQGLQFLFEYFSETQRNKGNFPGRFSGRQFSNSRSEMNVSTLELGDSALYLCASSFGQPQETQYFGPGTRLLVL.